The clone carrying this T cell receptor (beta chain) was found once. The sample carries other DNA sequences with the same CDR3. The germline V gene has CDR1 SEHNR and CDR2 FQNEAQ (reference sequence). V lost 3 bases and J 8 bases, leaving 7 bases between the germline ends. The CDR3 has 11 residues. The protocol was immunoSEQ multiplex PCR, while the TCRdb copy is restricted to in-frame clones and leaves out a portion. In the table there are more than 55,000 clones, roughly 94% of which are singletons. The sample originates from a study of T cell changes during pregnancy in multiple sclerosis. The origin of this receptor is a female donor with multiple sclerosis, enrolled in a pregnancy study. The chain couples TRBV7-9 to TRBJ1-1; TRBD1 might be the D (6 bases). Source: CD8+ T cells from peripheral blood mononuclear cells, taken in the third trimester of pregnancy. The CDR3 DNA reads TGTGCCAGCAGCTTTGGGACAGAAGCTTTCTTT. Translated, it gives CASSFGTEAFF. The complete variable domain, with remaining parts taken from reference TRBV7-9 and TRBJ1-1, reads DTGVSQNPRHKITKRGQNVTFRCDPISEHNRLYWYRQTLGQGPEFLTYFQNEAQLEKSRLLSDRFSAERPKGSFSTLEIQRTEQGDSAMYLCASSFGTEAFFGQGTRLTVV.